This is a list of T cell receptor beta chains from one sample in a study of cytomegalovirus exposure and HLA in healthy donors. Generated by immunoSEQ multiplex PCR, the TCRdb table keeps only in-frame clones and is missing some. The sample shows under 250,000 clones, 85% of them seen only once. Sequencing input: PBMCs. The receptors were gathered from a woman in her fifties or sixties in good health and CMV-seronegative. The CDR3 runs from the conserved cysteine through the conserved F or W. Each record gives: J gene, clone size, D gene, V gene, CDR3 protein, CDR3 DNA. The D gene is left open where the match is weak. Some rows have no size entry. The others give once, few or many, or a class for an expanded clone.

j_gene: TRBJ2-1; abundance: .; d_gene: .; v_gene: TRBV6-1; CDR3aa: CASNAPGSRVNEQFF; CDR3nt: TGTGCCAGCAACGCTCCAGGCTCGAGGGTGAATGAGCAGTTCTTC
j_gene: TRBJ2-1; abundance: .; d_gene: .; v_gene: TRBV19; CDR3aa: CASSYRDSYNEQFF; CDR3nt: TGTGCCAGTAGTTACCGGGACTCCTACAATGAGCAGTTCTTC
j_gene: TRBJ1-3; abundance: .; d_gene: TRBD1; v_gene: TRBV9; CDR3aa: CASSVGDRYNAIYF; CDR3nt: TGTGCCAGCAGCGTAGGGGACAGGTATAACGCCATATATTTT
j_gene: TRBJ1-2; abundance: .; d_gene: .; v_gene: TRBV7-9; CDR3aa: CASSTRGGYTF; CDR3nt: TGTGCCAGCAGCACCCGCGGGGGCTACACCTTC
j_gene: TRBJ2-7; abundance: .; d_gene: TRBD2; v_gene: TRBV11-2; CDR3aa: CASSSGDGRDSYEQYF; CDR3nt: TGTGCCAGCAGCTCCGGGGACGGGAGGGATTCCTACGAGCAGTACTTC
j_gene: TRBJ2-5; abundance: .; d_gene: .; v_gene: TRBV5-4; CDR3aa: CASSTRVEETQYF; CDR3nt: TGTGCCAGCAGCACCAGGGTTGAAGAGACCCAGTACTTC
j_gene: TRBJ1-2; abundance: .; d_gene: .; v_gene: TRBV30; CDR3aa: CAWSLGSQGNGYTF; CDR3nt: TGCGCCTGGTCGTTAGGTTCCCAGGGAAATGGCTACACCTTC
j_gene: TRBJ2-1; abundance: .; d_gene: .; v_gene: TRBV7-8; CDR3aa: CASSLAVSGSTEQFF; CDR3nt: TGTGCCAGCAGTTTAGCAGTCTCGGGGTCAACTGAGCAGTTCTTC
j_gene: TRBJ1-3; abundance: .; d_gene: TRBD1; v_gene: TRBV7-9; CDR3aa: CASSHVDRAGNTIYF; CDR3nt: TGTGCCAGCAGCCACGTGGACAGGGCTGGAAACACCATATATTTT
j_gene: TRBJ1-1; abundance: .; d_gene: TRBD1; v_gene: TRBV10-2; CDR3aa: CASSLDRVNTEAFF; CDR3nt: TGCGCCAGCAGTTTAGACAGGGTTAACACTGAAGCTTTCTTT
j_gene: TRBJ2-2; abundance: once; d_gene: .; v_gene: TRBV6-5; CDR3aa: CASSSDIGWAGELFF; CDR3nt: TGTGCCAGCAGTTCCGACATCGGTTGGGCCGGGGAGCTGTTTTTT
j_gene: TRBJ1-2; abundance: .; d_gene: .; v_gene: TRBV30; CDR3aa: CAWRMTGYGYTF; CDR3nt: TGTGCCTGGAGGATGACAGGCTATGGCTACACCTTC
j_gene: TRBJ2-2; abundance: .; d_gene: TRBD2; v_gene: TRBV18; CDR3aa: CASSPPIPLAGYTGELFF; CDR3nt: TGTGCCAGCTCACCACCGATCCCTCTAGCGGGATACACCGGGGAGCTGTTTTTT
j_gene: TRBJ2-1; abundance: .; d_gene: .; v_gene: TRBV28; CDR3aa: CASSPGGPYNEQFF; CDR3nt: TGTGCCAGCAGTCCCGGAGGGCCTTACAATGAGCAGTTCTTC
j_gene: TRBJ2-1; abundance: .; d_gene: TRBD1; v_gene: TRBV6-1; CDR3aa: CASSPRQGRNEQFF; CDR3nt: TGTGCCAGCAGTCCACGACAGGGACGGAATGAGCAGTTCTTC
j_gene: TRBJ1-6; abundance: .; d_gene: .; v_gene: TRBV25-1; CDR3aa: CASRIRSGSPLHF; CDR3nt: TGTGCCAGCAGAATAAGAAGCGGCTCACCCCTCCACTTT
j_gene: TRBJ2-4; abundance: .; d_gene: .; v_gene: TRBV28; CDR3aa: CASSHPTGSRALALAKNIQYF; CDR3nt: TGTGCCAGCAGTCACCCAACAGGAAGCAGGGCACTGGCCCTAGCCAAAAACATTCAGTACTTC
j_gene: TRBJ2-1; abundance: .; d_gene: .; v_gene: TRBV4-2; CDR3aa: CASSQGGPSYNEQFF; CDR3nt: TGTGCCAGCAGCCAAGGGGGGCCATCCTACAATGAGCAGTTCTTC
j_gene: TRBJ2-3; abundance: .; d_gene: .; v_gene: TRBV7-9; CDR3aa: CASSPGRSRMDTQYF; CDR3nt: TGTGCCAGCAGCCCAGGCAGGTCTCGGATGGATACGCAGTATTTT